The 9 T cell receptor beta chains in this list originate from one sample, sequenced in a study of T cells in localized non-small cell lung cancer. Repertoires were generated with immunoSEQ multiplex PCR, while TCRdb's copy carries only in-frame clones and drops some. The sample shows about 40,000 clones, approximately 84% of them seen only once. Sequenced here: peripheral blood, sampled before any cancer treatment. The receptors were gathered from a man aged 35 to 70 with stage I lung adenocarcinoma.

The chain employs TRBV5-4 and TRBJ1-2; possibly TRBD1 for D (5 bases). The CDR3 loop spans 14 amino acids. The V gene's germline CDR1 is SGHNT and CDR2 YYREEE (reference sequence). The germline V and J ends were trimmed by 4 bases and 4 bases, with 14 bases remaining between them. The CDR3 spells CASSLTDTGYGYTF. The CDR3 DNA follows: TGTGCCAGCAGCCTGACAGACACGGGCTATGGCTACACCTTC.

The rearrangement uses TRBV18 and TRBJ2-5; 8 bases align to TRBD1. The germline V gene has CDR1 KGHSH and CDR2 LQKENI. V was pared by 3 bases and J by 5 bases, with 20 bases of the junction left unmatched. This CDR3 comprises 19 residues. The DNA of the CDR3 is TGTGCCAGCTCACCGGTACCCTACTCAGGCAGGGGGCCGCAGGAGACCCAGTACTTC. This codes for CASSPVPYSGRGPQETQYF. Full variable domain (missing parts from reference TRBV18 and TRBJ2-5): NAGVMQNPRHLVRRRGQEARLRCSPMKGHSHVYWYRQLPEEGLKFMVYLQKENIIDESGMPKERFSAEFPKEGPSILRIQQVVRGDSAAYFCASSPVPYSGRGPQETQYFGPGTRLLVL.

V is TRBV5-1 and J is TRBJ2-7, with D possibly matching TRBD1 (5 bases). CDR1 is SGHRS and CDR2 is YFSETQ in the germline V gene. The CDR3 consists of 13 residues. V was clipped by 5 bases and J by 0 bases, with 9 bases between them. The CDR3 here is CASRDSSSYEQYF. In DNA, the CDR3 is TGCGCCAGCAGAGACAGCAGCTCCTACGAGCAGTACTTC.

This clone was recorded only once. CDR3 loop: CASSLDSSGNTIYF. In DNA form, the CDR3 reads TGTGCCAGCAGCTTAGATAGCTCTGGAAACACCATATATTTT. V and J are TRBV7-9 and TRBJ1-3, with D unresolved. CDR1 SEHNR and CDR2 FQNEAQ come from the germline V gene (reference sequence). The CDR3 consists of 14 residues. The V end was cut by 1 base, the J end by 0 bases, with 4 bases between. Supplemented by reference TRBV7-9 and TRBJ1-3, the full variable domain reads DTGVSQNPRHKITKRGQNVTFRCDPISEHNRLYWYRQTLGQGPEFLTYFQNEAQLEKSRLLSDRFSAERPKGSFSTLEIQRTEQGDSAMYLCASSLDSSGNTIYFGEGSWLTVV.

The J gene is TRBJ2-1, the V gene TRBV7-3; the D gene is possibly TRBD2 (6 bases). The CDR3 is 15 amino acids. Germline loops: CDR1 SGHTA, CDR2 FQGTGA. Trimming cost V 5 bases and J 2 bases, with 13 bases left between them. The CDR3 region has the DNA TGTGCCAGCAGCCTCCTGGGGGGTACCTACAATGAGCAGTTCTTC. This gives the protein CASSLLGGTYNEQFF. The whole variable domain, remainder taken from reference TRBV7-3 and TRBJ2-1, is GAGVSQTPSNKVTEKGKYVELRCDPISGHTALYWYRQSLGQGPEFLIYFQGTGAADDSGLPNDRFFAVRPEGSVSTLKIQRTERGDSAVYLCASSLLGGTYNEQFFGPGTRLTVL.

This rearrangement joins TRBV4-1 to TRBJ2-7, with D perhaps matching TRBD1 (5 bases). The length of the CDR3 is 15 residues. Germline CDR1 MGHRA, CDR2 YSYEKL. Trimming shortened V by 1 base and J by 9 bases, and 19 bases separated the two germline ends. DNA for the CDR3: TGCGCCAGCAGCCAAGCTGACAGCCCAATATGGGTGCAGTACTTC. Its protein is CASSQADSPIWVQYF.

This chain joins TRBV28 and TRBJ2-2, with 13 bases fitting TRBD2. V shed 7 bases, J shed 0 bases, and the junction held 5 bases outside the gene matches. The CDR3 spans 17 residues. Per the germline V gene, CDR1 is MDHEN and CDR2 is SYDVKM. CDR3 amino acids: CASNGLAGATNTGELFF. The CDR3 DNA reads as TGTGCCAGCAACGGACTAGCGGGAGCGACGAACACCGGGGAGCTGTTTTTT.

This chain joins TRBV18 and TRBJ1-1; D perhaps matches TRBD1 (5 bases). The CDR3 contains 14 residues. Trimming cost V 3 bases and J 4 bases, with 12 bases left between them. CDR1 and CDR2 (germline): KGHSH, LQKENI. The CDR3 region is CASSPQGVGTEAFF. The CDR3 nucleotides are TGTGCCAGCTCACCTCAGGGAGTCGGCACTGAAGCTTTCTTT.

V is TRBV18 and J is TRBJ2-1; 15 nucleotides match TRBD2. Germline-derived CDR1 and CDR2 are KGHSH and LQKENI. The CDR3 extends over 19 amino acids. V trimming: 3 bases; J trimming: 6 bases; junction bases outside the gene matches: 12. The CDR3 region is CASSPGTSGRHPGVNEQFF. In DNA form, the CDR3 reads TGTGCCAGCTCACCCGGGACTAGCGGGAGGCACCCTGGGGTCAATGAGCAGTTCTTC. Drawing the rest from reference TRBV18 and TRBJ2-1, the complete variable domain is NAGVMQNPRHLVRRRGQEARLRCSPMKGHSHVYWYRQLPEEGLKFMVYLQKENIIDESGMPKERFSAEFPKEGPSILRIQQVVRGDSAAYFCASSPGTSGRHPGVNEQFFGPGTRLTVL.